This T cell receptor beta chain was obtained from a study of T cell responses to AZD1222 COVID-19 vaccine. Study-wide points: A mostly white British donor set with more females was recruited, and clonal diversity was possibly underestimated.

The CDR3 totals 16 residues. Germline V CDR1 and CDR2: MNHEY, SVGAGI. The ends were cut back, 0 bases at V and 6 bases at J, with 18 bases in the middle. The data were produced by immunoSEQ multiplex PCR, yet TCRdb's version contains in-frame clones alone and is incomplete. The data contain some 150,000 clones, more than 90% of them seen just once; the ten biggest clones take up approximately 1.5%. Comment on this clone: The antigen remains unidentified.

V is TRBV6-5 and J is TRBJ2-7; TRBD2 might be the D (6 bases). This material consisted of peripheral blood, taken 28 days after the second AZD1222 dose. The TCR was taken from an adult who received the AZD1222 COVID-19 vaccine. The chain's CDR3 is CASSYSSRGTSSEQYF. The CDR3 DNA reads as TGTGCCAGCAGTTACTCTTCCCGGGGGACCTCTTCCGAGCAGTACTTC.